Below are 20 T cell receptor beta chains sequenced from a single sample in a study of T cell changes during pregnancy in multiple sclerosis. Produced via immunoSEQ multiplex PCR; TCRdb's table is partial and in-frame only. The top ten clones hold less than 0.95% of a sample with roughly 40,000 clones, roughly nine tenths of them seen once. The specimen comprised CD4+ T cells from peripheral blood mononuclear cells, sampled before pregnancy. The origin of the receptors is a female donor with multiple sclerosis, enrolled in a pregnancy study.

This chain joins TRBV7-2 and TRBJ2-2; 8 nucleotides match TRBD2. Germline assignment: CDR1 SGHTA and CDR2 FQGNSA. V dropped 5 bases and J dropped 4; count of bases not matched to a gene: 15. CDR3 length: 18 residues. The DNA of the CDR3 is TGTGCCAGCAGCCCCTCCCTCCGCGGGGGGCCGGGCACCGGGGAGCTGTTTTTT. Residues: CASSPSLRGGPGTGELFF. Complete variable domain (other parts from reference TRBV7-2 and TRBJ2-2): GAGVSQSPSNKVTEKGKDVELRCDPISGHTALYWYRQSLGQGLEFLIYFQGNSAPDKSGLPSDRFSAERTGGSVSTLTIQRTQQEDSAVYLCASSPSLRGGPGTGELFFGEGSRLTVL.

This chain links TRBV7-2 with TRBJ2-5, with D possibly TRBD2 on 5 matching bases. The CDR3 runs 13 residues. Trimming shortened V by 5 bases and J by 7 bases, and 14 bases separated the two germline ends. Germline CDR1 and CDR2: SGHTA and FQGNSA. The CDR3 reads CASSLDPGRTQYF. The CDR3 bases are TGTGCCAGCAGCCTGGACCCTGGGAGGACCCAGTACTTC. The variable domain in full, completed from reference TRBV7-2 and TRBJ2-5, reads GAGVSQSPSNKVTEKGKDVELRCDPISGHTALYWYRQSLGQGLEFLIYFQGNSAPDKSGLPSDRFSAERTGGSVSTLTIQRTQQEDSAVYLCASSLDPGRTQYFGPGTRLLVL.

V usage is TRBV7-2 and J usage is TRBJ1-1; no reliable D call. The CDR3 is 14 amino acids. Between the trimmed V and J ends, which lost 2 bases and 0 bases, there was a span of 7 bases. CDR1 SGHTA and CDR2 FQGNSA come from the germline V gene. CDR3 nucleotide sequence: TGTGCCAGCAGCTTAATTTTTATGAACACTGAAGCTTTCTTT. This encodes CASSLIFMNTEAFF.

The chain employs TRBV7-2 and TRBJ1-2, with 9 positions matching TRBD1. Germline V gene sequence: CDR1 SGHTA, CDR2 FQGNSA. The CDR3 has 15 residues. J lost 1 base, V lost 1 base, and 1 base had no gene match. The CDR3: CASSLGGQGNYGYTF. DNA for the CDR3: TGTGCCAGCAGCTTAGGGGGACAGGGTAACTATGGCTACACCTTC. Using reference TRBV7-2 and TRBJ1-2 for the parts outside the CDR3, the full variable domain is GAGVSQSPSNKVTEKGKDVELRCDPISGHTALYWYRQSLGQGLEFLIYFQGNSAPDKSGLPSDRFSAERTGGSVSTLTIQRTQQEDSAVYLCASSLGGQGNYGYTFGSGTRLTVV.

This chain uses TRBV6-5 with TRBJ2-7; possibly TRBD1 for D (5 bases). V was cut by 2 bases and J by 0 bases, with 8 bases left in between. Germline V gives CDR1 MNHEY, CDR2 SVGAGI. This CDR3 is built from 14 residues. Here the CDR3 reads CASSYIDSSYEQYF. In DNA form, the CDR3 reads TGTGCCAGCAGTTACATAGACAGCTCCTACGAGCAGTACTTC.

The rearrangement links TRBV7-9 to TRBJ2-1; 12 nucleotides align to TRBD2. The J segment lost 4 bases and the V segment lost 0 bases, leaving 1 base of the junction unmatched. Germline CDR1 is SEHNR and CDR2 is FQNEAQ (reference sequence). The CDR3 contains 16 residues. CDR3 in amino acids: CASSLATSGGYNEQFF. The DNA of the CDR3 is TGTGCCAGCAGCTTAGCGACTAGCGGGGGTTACAATGAGCAGTTCTTC. The full variable domain, with the rest looked up from reference TRBV7-9 and TRBJ2-1, is DTGVSQNPRHKITKRGQNVTFRCDPISEHNRLYWYRQTLGQGPEFLTYFQNEAQLEKSRLLSDRFSAERPKGSFSTLEIQRTEQGDSAMYLCASSLATSGGYNEQFFGPGTRLTVL.

The gene calls are TRBV4-2 and TRBJ1-1, with D possibly being TRBD1 (6 bases). CDR1 LGHNA and CDR2 YNFKEQ come from the germline V gene. The CDR3 extends over 14 amino acids. V lost 4 bases and J 1 base, leaving 10 bases between the germline ends. The CDR3 reads CASSLTGPNTEAFF. As DNA, the CDR3 is TGTGCCAGCAGCCTGACAGGACCGAACACTGAAGCTTTCTTT.

The rearrangement joins TRBV18 to TRBJ2-7, with 7 nucleotides matching TRBD1. Germline V gene lookup returns CDR1 KGHSH and CDR2 LQKENI. The CDR3 has 14 amino acids. V was pared by 8 bases and J by 3 bases, with 10 bases of the junction left unmatched. CDR3 in amino acids: CASTPYRDSYEQYF. CDR3 in DNA: TGTGCCAGCACGCCCTACAGGGACAGCTACGAGCAGTACTTC.

This clone occurred a few times. V and J are TRBV19 and TRBJ1-6; D perhaps matches TRBD1 (6 bases). CDR1 and CDR2 (germline): LNHDA, SQIVND (reference sequence). The length of the CDR3 is 15 residues. Between the trimmed V and J ends, which lost 4 bases and 6 bases, there was a span of 13 bases. The CDR3 coding sequence is TGTGCCAGTAGTACCCAAGGGGGTCGTAATTCACCCCTCCACTTT. Amino acids: CASSTQGGRNSPLHF.

This chain links TRBV6-6 with TRBJ1-5; 8 bases are a match to TRBD1. V shed 2 bases and J 7 bases; nucleotides not matched to a gene: 10. The CDR3 is made up of 16 amino acids. The V gene's germline CDR1 is MNHNY and CDR2 SVGAGI (reference sequence). This CDR3 is CASSYADRGRWQPQHF. DNA for the CDR3: TGTGCCAGCAGTTACGCCGACAGGGGCCGGTGGCAGCCCCAGCATTTT.

This clone is medium-sized by share. The chain combines TRBV7-2 with TRBJ1-1; unclear D gene. CDR3 size: 11 residues. CDR1 is SGHTA, CDR2 FQGNSA, per germline. V was cut by 5 bases and J by 2 bases, with 3 bases left in between. The CDR3 region is CASSVNTEAFF. The CDR3 DNA follows: TGTGCCAGCAGCGTAAACACTGAAGCTTTCTTT.

The V gene is TRBV9, the J gene TRBJ2-3; possibly TRBD2 for D (6 bases). The CDR3 totals 15 residues. Germline assignment: CDR1 SGDLS and CDR2 YYNGEE. V was shortened by 0 bases and J by 3 bases, with 11 bases between the two germline ends. The CDR3 loop is CASSVADGRTDTQYF. The CDR3 DNA reads TGTGCCAGCAGCGTAGCAGACGGGAGAACAGATACGCAGTATTTT.

The rearrangement joins TRBV19 to TRBJ1-1; 7 nucleotides agree with TRBD1. The ends lost 4 bases at V and 2 bases at J; junction bases unmatched: 10. CDR1 LNHDA and CDR2 SQIVND come from the germline V gene (reference sequence). The CDR3 runs to 16 residues. The CDR3 DNA is TGTGCCAGTAGTAGGGACAGCGCCTCACTTAACACTGAAGCTTTCTTT. Encoded protein: CASSRDSASLNTEAFF.

This sequence joins TRBV7-6 and TRBJ2-7; TRBD1 aligns across 8 bases. V shed 1 base and J 7 bases; nucleotides not matched to a gene: 15. The germline CDR1 and CDR2 sequences are SGHVS and FNYEAQ. This CDR3 has 17 amino acids. CDR3 loop: CASSLGQSTGVGKEQYF. The CDR3 DNA sequence: TGTGCCAGCAGCTTAGGCCAGTCGACAGGGGTAGGTAAGGAGCAGTACTTC.

In its sample, this clone was seen once. The chain couples TRBV7-2 to TRBJ1-2; no firm D call. Looked up from germline, CDR1 is SGHTA and CDR2 is FQGNSA. V dropped 1 base and J dropped 5 bases, with 11 bases sitting between them. CDR3 length: 14 residues. CDR3 coding DNA: TGTGCCAGCAGCTTAGGCCAGGCCTCTTATGGCTACACCTTC. This gives the protein CASSLGQASYGYTF.

The chain carries TRBV7-3 and TRBJ2-4; 9 bases match TRBD1. Trimming removed 5 bases from V and 7 bases from J; junction bases left unmatched: 3. The germline CDR1 and CDR2 sequences are SGHTA and FQGTGA. The CDR3 is 13 amino acids. DNA of the CDR3: TGTGCCAGCAGCCGGGACAGGGTCAACATTCAGTACTTC. It translates to CASSRDRVNIQYF.

The CDR3 loop is CASSLGTGGEKLFF. The CDR3 coding sequence is TGTGCCAGCAGCTTAGGGACAGGGGGTGAAAAACTGTTTTTT. The chain joins TRBV7-9 to TRBJ1-4, with TRBD1 matching 10 bases. Germline V CDR1 and CDR2: SEHNR, FQNEAQ (reference sequence). The V segment lost 1 base and the J segment 7 bases; nucleotides outside the gene matches: 0. The CDR3 runs 14 residues. Filled out from reference TRBV7-9 and TRBJ1-4, the complete variable domain reads DTGVSQNPRHKITKRGQNVTFRCDPISEHNRLYWYRQTLGQGPEFLTYFQNEAQLEKSRLLSDRFSAERPKGSFSTLEIQRTEQGDSAMYLCASSLGTGGEKLFFGSGTQLSVL.

The rearrangement links TRBV21-1 to TRBJ2-5; no DNA check was done on the table's D call, TRBD1. TRBV21-1 represents a pseudogene. CDR3 length: 15 residues. The CDR3 DNA reads as TGTGCCAGCAGCAAAGTAGCAGGGCGAGCGGAGACCCAGTACTTC. This encodes CASSKVAGRAETQYF.

The chain has TRBV4-1 and TRBJ2-5; maybe TRBD1 (6 bases). The ends were cut back, 4 bases at V and 2 bases at J, with 11 bases in the middle. CDR1 is MGHRA, CDR2 YSYEKL, per germline. This CDR3 has 14 residues. CDR3 amino acids: CASSRPGQQETQYF. The CDR3 nucleotides are TGCGCCAGCAGCCGCCCGGGACAACAAGAGACCCAGTACTTC.

This sequence joins TRBV19 and TRBJ2-3, with TRBD1 as a possible D gene (5 bases). The CDR3 is made up of 14 amino acids. Germline loops: CDR1 LNHDA, CDR2 SQIVND (reference sequence). Trimming removed 6 bases at V and 1 base at J, with 11 bases between. Written as DNA, the CDR3 is TGTGCCAGTAGCGGCAGGGCGGGCACAGATACGCAGTATTTT. This encodes CASSGRAGTDTQYF.